This T cell receptor (beta chain) is drawn from a study of regulatory T cells in long-lasting Graves disease. The CDR3 totals 13 residues. In germline, CDR1 is GTSNPN, CDR2 SVGIG (reference sequence). This clonotype was seen once. Its antigen is not known. One base away lies a much larger clone, so this may be a sequencing read error. The authors built TCR beta libraries using iRepertoire HTBI primers and Arm-PCR of CDR3 regions. In the original analysis: Across all samples, 62 TRBV segments and about 14 TRBJ segments were identified. A single record per CDR3 protein comes from TCRdb applying MiXCR to the multiplex PCR reads. These V and J calls originate from TCRdb's pipeline instead of the authors' own analysis. The sample includes about 620,000 distinct CDR3 sequences, approximately 15% seen only once; the top ten take roughly 18%. Points from the study as a whole: Relative to newly diagnosed Graves' patients, persistent ones had lower TCR diversity.

Regarding time point: newly diagnosed GD, antithyroid drugs for less than 3 months. Extracted PBMC RNA gave rise to the TCR library. These data were likewise used in another study, on T cells in Graves' hyperthyroidism and ophthalmopathy. That study adds: Graves' hyperthyroidism without ophthalmopathy progression within 18 months was termed stable. The TCR CDR3 first-round RT-PCR relied on the HTBI primer set.

The gene calls are TRBV30 and TRBJ2-7, with a tentative D call TRBD1 (6 bases). Specimen: peripheral blood mononuclear cells (PBMCs), collected at new diagnosis, from a patient treated with antithyroid drugs. The sequence came from a woman younger than 45 with Graves disease. Here the CDR3 reads CAWSVLTGNERYF. CDR3 bases: TGTGCCTGGAGTGTACTAACAGGGAACGAGCGGTACTTC.